This T cell receptor (beta chain) was observed in a study of cytomegalovirus exposure and HLA in healthy donors listed by TCRdb under 2017. For the study in its entirety: In an earlier analysis of several hundred of the donors, 250 to 350 Gb of sequence data and 117 million unique TCR beta sequences from about 179 million T cells were reported. About 330 gigabases of sequencing data and roughly 80 million unique TCR sequences made up an early release that covered over 550 HLA-typed donors. Of the 398 genotyped donors, approximately 80% were placed in the genetic ancestry cluster associated with self-reported Caucasian donors. The study was designed to test whether signatures of past pathogen exposure could be identified by cataloging public T cell receptors. The study used immunosequencing to profile the T cell repertoires of more than 650 subjects and linked those repertoires to cytomegalovirus serostatus. In addition to the first cohort of 666 subjects, a separate validation cohort of 130 or so different subjects was used. To predict cytomegalovirus infection status, the study brought together high-throughput TCR immunosequencing, statistical association of individual TCRs with disease status, and machine learning. A later analysis re-analyzed previously published TCR beta repertoires from 666 donors and added high-resolution HLA genotyping to study TCR occurrence patterns. In the later analysis, no new phenotypic data were used to find candidate immune exposures; instead, reliance was placed on TCR beta sequences and their occurrence across donors. To decide whether each TCR beta V gene segment behaved as functional or pseudogenic, an earlier analysis of some 570 of the donors relied on high-throughput TCR beta sequencing. Alongside the repertoire data, information on donor age, sex, ethnicity and CMV serostatus was compiled. A later genetic analysis used genome-wide SNP genotypes for about three fifths of the 666 donors, treating that subset as a discovery cohort. All discovery cohort repertoires had been generated on a single sequencing platform. HLA typing included class I and class II loci at four-digit resolution. Typing coverage differed by locus: A, B, C, DRB1 and DQB1 were typed in about 629-630 donors, DQA1 in 522, DPA1 in around 580, and DPB1 in 472. Roughly five DR-DQ haplotypes were handled as single units for association and clustering because linkage in the cohort was strong. Among a few hundred genotyped donors of the cohort, an average of around 240,000 unique TCR beta nucleotide sequences were sequenced per donor, roughly 18% of them non-productive.

The cohort was made up of approximately 670 healthy bone marrow donors. Cohort members were all nominally healthy when sampled, although unrecorded immune exposures were likely present. The donor tested CMV seronegative, placing the donor among the 352 seronegative members of the cohort. A peripheral blood sample was collected from each donor, and TCR beta sequencing was performed on peripheral blood mononuclear cells. The Qiagen DNeasy Blood Extraction Kit was used to extract genomic DNA from the blood cell samples. What the work shows at the level of the full study, not this receptor alone: A later analysis associated 15,000 to 20,000 TCR beta sequences with specific HLA alleles at a false discovery rate of 0.05. Cytomegalovirus status was reported to be diagnosed by the classifier with high specificity and sensitivity in both the original and validation cohorts. Because counts were too low, roughly 17 rarely observed V segments, including chromosome 9 orphons, were left out of the earlier analysis of some 600 of the donors. The sequencing pipeline was judged likely to have produced a cluster of highly shared sequence variants as a technical artifact. The authors suggested that the approach could potentially be generalized to other disease states and immunological phenotypes. A later genetic analysis reported fewer N-insertions in productive TCRs among donors in an Asian-associated ancestry cluster than the approximately 670-donor mean. While some public TCRs were present in many individuals, most TCR sequences turned up only very rarely across donors. According to a later analysis, TCR association rates differed among HLA loci, with DRB1 alleles showing the most associated TCRs and HLA-C alleles showing the fewest. A few of the identified cytomegalovirus-associated TCR beta chains were confirmed in vitro to be specific for cytomegalovirus antigens. Some IMGT-functional V segments, including TRBV6-2 and TRBV6-3, could not be told apart with the 87-base-pair reads, so those segments were excluded. Strong co-occurrence of HLA alleles, especially DR and DQ, made assigning TCR associations to individual alleles difficult. The cohort was sequenced for TCR beta chains only, and without alpha or paired-chain data the features that could be detected were limited. An earlier analysis of approximately 600 of the donors showed that most TCR beta V segments appeared in productive rearrangements either about 90% or about 30% of the time, which broadly matched IMGT annotations. Because some donors lacked HLA typing at each locus, the association tests relied only on the typed subset. A further reported finding was that TCR beta sequences accurately predicted the HLA-A and HLA-B alleles for most subjects in the first cohort. Correlated functional status among segregating V segments might be attributable to linkage disequilibrium, but an unknown experimental factor could not be ruled out. Immune exposure information for the cohort was limited to CMV serostatus. An association between a missense DCLRE1C variant and V-gene and J-gene trimming of TCR beta chains was found in a later genetic analysis and replicated in an independent cohort. Roughly uniform sequencing depth across donors was assumed in presence/absence analyses, although this assumption may not hold. A later analysis reported that several top co-occurrence clusters appeared linked to parvovirus B19, influenza, CMV and Epstein-Barr virus. Most CMV-associated TCR beta chains appeared to be HLA-restricted in a later analysis, and the HLA associations seemed to be driven largely by CMV exposure. A later analysis found that HLA-associated TCR beta chains were more clonally expanded and had lower generation probabilities than equally common non-associated chains. The study gave a list of 150 to 200 TCR beta chains associated with cytomegalovirus.

Library preparation employed the immunoSEQ multiplex PCR assay. A mixture of 60 forward primers for TCR Vbeta segments and 13 reverse primers for TCR Jbeta segments was used in the multiplex PCR. The CDR3 region of rearranged TCR beta genes was amplified from genomic DNA by a multiplex PCR assay. The amplified TCR beta libraries were sequenced on the Illumina HiSeq System as 87-base-pair reads. The authors processed their data as follows. A later analysis tallied tens of millions of unique TCR beta chains across the 666 repertoires, and about 12 million of those chains were shared by two or more donors. A nearest-neighbor algorithm error-corrected the raw reads and collapsed the reads into unique sequences, merging closely related sequences to remove PCR and sequencing errors. To assign V, D and J gene segments, CDR3 sequences were aligned to IMGT reference sequences. For a sequence to be retained, a match of at least six nucleotides was required to both a V gene segment and a J gene segment. A rearrangement was called productive if the CDR3 had no stop codons and remained in frame with V and J, and every other rearrangement was called non-productive. Following IMGT convention, CDR3 was defined as the stretch from the second conserved V-encoded cysteine to the conserved J-encoded phenylalanine. In an earlier analysis of 587 of the donors, sequences lacking an unambiguous match to a single V gene segment were excluded. In an earlier analysis of almost 600 of the donors, a V segment was called functional when productive rearrangements were above 56.7%, and segregating when the standard deviation between donors exceeded 5%. A statistical classification framework was built for diagnosing cytomegalovirus status from the catalog of TCR beta chain sequences. A later analysis assigned V and J genes by comparing TCR nucleotide sequences with IMGT/GENE-DB human TR gene sequences. In a later analysis, CDR3 sequences and most-parsimonious VDJ recombination scenarios were assigned using the TCRdist pipeline. In a later analysis, each TCR beta chain was defined by its CDR3 amino acid sequence together with its V-gene family, and reads without a unique V-gene family were excluded. A later analysis removed several hundred highly shared, low-generation-probability nucleotide sequences to deal with suspected cross-contamination and a sequencing artifact. In a later analysis, a clonal expansion index for each public chain was calculated from normalized within-repertoire ranks of inferred template counts. Generation probabilities in a later analysis came from a VDJ recombination model fitted to out-of-frame rearrangements, and those results were checked against IGoR. A later analysis scored TCR-TCR, TCR-HLA and TCR-CMV co-occurrence with hypergeometric tests, applying a repertoire-size bias correction to TCR pairs. To estimate false discovery rates, a later analysis permuted the HLA or CMV assignments 20 times. In a later analysis, co-occurring TCRs were grouped using DBSCAN, with TCRdist sequence similarity added in when clustering inside HLA-allele-positive subsets. For co-occurrence clustering, repertoires with fewer than 30,000 or more than 120,000 public chains were excluded, along with roughly five repertoires with anomalous nucleotide sharing. TCRdb limited this immuneACCESS table to in-frame rearrangements with V and J called. A share of clones is missing; checked studies link under half to unresolved V genes, and the rest is unexplained. The D gene and trimming were derived from the DNA, and the V and J assignments and clone size from that table. Within this sample are some 150,000 clones, with approximately 80% of them counted one time only. Of the sample, 1.5% to 2% falls within the top ten clones.

Trimming at the junction amounts to 4 bases on V and 5 bases on J, and the germline ends lie 12 bases apart. The CDR3, from cysteine to phenylalanine, totals 14 residues. The kept DNA is CDR3 alone, 42 bases in frame from the first base. About this clone itself: Its cognate antigen has yet to be identified. It has no much larger one-base neighbor in the sample; base qualities were not kept.

Source material: PBMCs. The source is a woman aged 25-40 years in good health and CMV-seronegative. The chain is encoded by TRBV23-1 joined to TRBJ1-5; the D gene assignment is ambiguous. TRBV23-1 is flagged as an ORF with uncertain function. The CDR3 protein: CASSLIPPDQPQHF. The DNA sequence is TGCGCCAGCAGTCTTATTCCTCCTGATCAGCCCCAGCATTTT.